This entry lists 11 T cell receptor beta chains sequenced from one sample in a study of T cell repertoires in cytomegalovirus infection. No antigens are known for them. TCRdb analysed the reads with MiXCR anew, one entry per CDR3 protein. Among under 300,000 distinct CDR3 sequences listed, less than 25% were seen once. The sample in question was cultured PBMCs, obtained from culture after CMV antigen stimulation. The receptors originated from a human donor in good health (CMV status not recorded). Some clones in this sample may be carry-over from other donors' samples.

V usage is TRBV12-3 or TRBV12-4 and J usage is TRBJ2-7, with 7 bases fitting TRBD1. The CDR3 is 13 amino acids. V shed 5 bases, J shed 6 bases, and the junction held 7 bases outside the gene matches. CDR3: CASSVYRGGEQYV. The DNA for the CDR3 is TGTGCCAGCAGTGTATACAGGGGCGGCGAGCAGTACGTC.

The gene calls are TRBV24-1 and TRBJ2-2, with D possibly being TRBD1 (6 bases). The ends were cut back, 8 bases at V and 5 bases at J, with 14 bases in the middle. This CDR3 contains 14 residues. CDR1 and CDR2 (germline): KGHDR, SFDVKD. The CDR3 DNA is TGTGCCACCAAGACCGGGACATCTACCGGGGAGCTGTTTTTT. It is translated as CATKTGTSTGELFF.

This chain connects TRBV9 to TRBJ1-2; the D gene is possibly TRBD1 (6 bases). Germline loops: CDR1 SGDLS, CDR2 YYNGEE. This CDR3 has 14 amino acids. The V end was cut by 6 bases, the J end by 8 bases, with 20 bases between. The CDR3 protein is CASNPGTNKGGYTF. Written as DNA, the CDR3 is TGTGCCAGCAACCCCGGGACAAACAAGGGGGGCTACACCTTC.

The J gene is TRBJ2-7, the V gene TRBV6-8; the D is unclear. Germline lookup yields CDR1 MNHGY and CDR2 SAAAGT. V was shortened by 2 bases and J by 6 bases, with 14 bases between the two germline ends. The CDR3 length is 14 residues. CDR3 coding DNA: TGTGCCAGCAGTTACGTCGGTACCCCCACCGAGCAGTACGTC. Translated: CASSYVGTPTEQYV.

This clonotype was seen ten or more times. The V and J genes are TRBV7-6 and TRBJ2-1; 8 nucleotides align to TRBD2. The junction had 5 bases not matched to a gene; V was cut back by 1 base and J by 9 bases. The V gene's germline CDR1 is SGHVS and CDR2 FNYEAQ. This CDR3 has 14 residues. The CDR3, as DNA: TGTGCCAGCAGCTTAGAGGCGGGAGGAGTTGAGCAGTTCTTC. Amino acids: CASSLEAGGVEQFF.

This clonotype was observed a handful of times. V and J are TRBV4-3 and TRBJ2-7, with D perhaps TRBD1 or TRBD2 (5 bases each). The CDR3 is 16 residues long. The V end was cut by 3 bases, the J end by 2 bases, with 17 bases between. Germline V lookup: CDR1 LGHNA, CDR2 YSLEER. The DNA of the CDR3 is TGCGCCAGCAGCCAGAACCATCGGGACCCAGCCTACGAGCAGTACTTC. Translated, it gives CASSQNHRDPAYEQYF.

The chain joins TRBV20-1 to TRBJ2-1, with 14 bases that match TRBD2. This CDR3 contains 15 residues. J gave up 6 bases and V 5 bases, and 6 bases lay outside the gene matches. Germline V lookup: CDR1 DFQATT, CDR2 SNEGSKA (reference sequence). The CDR3 bases are TGCAGTGCTCGGGGACTAGCGGGAGACGGCAATGAGCAGTTCTTC. Amino acids: CSARGLAGDGNEQFF.

The J gene is TRBJ1-5, the V gene TRBV20-1; TRBD1 agrees at 8 bases. The CDR3 sequence is 16 residues long. Unmatched junction bases numbered 9, after V lost 1 base and J lost 4 bases. Germline loops: CDR1 DFQATT, CDR2 SNEGSKA (reference sequence). The CDR3 here is CSARVHGTGNNQPQHF. DNA for the CDR3: TGCAGTGCTAGAGTGCACGGGACAGGCAATAATCAGCCCCAGCATTTT.

In its sample, this clonotype was seen many times. This sequence joins TRBV12-3 or TRBV12-4 and TRBJ2-7; D is unresolved. The CDR3 has 11 residues. The ends were cut back, 3 bases at V and 3 bases at J, with 3 bases in the middle. The CDR3 coding sequence is TGTGCCAGCAGTTTCGGCTACGAGCAGTACGTC. Encoded protein: CASSFGYEQYV.

In its sample, this clonotype was seen a few times. CDR3: CASSPTGRSTEAFF. DNA for the CDR3: TGTGCCAGCAGCCCCACGGGAAGGAGCACTGAAGCTTTCTTT. The rearrangement uses TRBV7-4 and TRBJ1-1, with D unclear. The V gene's germline CDR1 is SGHVT and CDR2 SQSDAQ. V dropped 5 bases and J dropped 4 bases, with 14 bases sitting between them. This CDR3 comprises 14 residues.

Written as DNA, the CDR3 is TGTGCCAGCAGCTCGATGACAGGGGCGGGAGACACCATATATTTT. It is translated as CASSSMTGAGDTIYF. This chain joins TRBV7-6 and TRBJ1-3, with 8 bases that match TRBD1. Trimming at V came to 4 bases and at J to 8 bases, leaving 10 bases not matched to a gene. This CDR3 is built from 15 residues. Germline values: CDR1 SGHVS, CDR2 FNYEAQ.